This TCR beta chain was sequenced in a study of T cells in tumors after PD-1 blockade (dated by TCRdb to about 2019). Context from the whole study: Prior checkpoint blockade, systemic immunosuppressant use, and recent radiotherapy or other anti-cancer therapy within 4 weeks were grounds for patient exclusion. Patients received pembrolizumab 200 mg every 3 weeks or cemiplimab 350 mg every 2 weeks. Some patients also continued taking vismodegib 150 mg daily during anti-PD-1 treatment. An average of roughly 110,000 TCR templates (range 24,679-257,772) and roughly 37,000 unique clonotypes was obtained for peripheral blood samples. Paired single-cell RNA and TCR sequencing was done in the study on site-matched tumors from patients with BCC or SCC, both before and after anti-PD-1 therapy. To compare clonotypes in blood and tumor, bulk TCR sequencing was done on 10 peripheral blood samples taken from roughly 5 patients. RECIST version 1.1 was used to assess clinical response.

The sample's time point label is to be understood as: before anti-PD-1 therapy. Genomic DNA extracted from tumor biopsies or peripheral blood was used for bulk TCRbeta sequencing, with input ranging from about 600 ng to 6,004 ng. All patients had histologically proven advanced or metastatic basal or squamous cell carcinoma and were poor candidates for surgical resection. The basal cell carcinoma cohort was made up of some ten patients, and bulk tumor TCR sequencing was performed for 8 or 9 of these patients. This clone was observed a single time. Its antigen is currently not known. Per-base quality was not reported, and no clone a single base away is much larger than it. The immunoSEQ platform was used to carry out deep TCRbeta sequencing. Processing in the source paper ran as follows. For further analysis, only productive rearrangements were exported out of the immunoSEQ Analyzer. Bulk TCRbeta clonotypes were assigned T cell phenotypes by matching to single-cell RNA+TCR-seq clones sharing the same TCRbeta sequence. Clone enrichment in tumor was calculated as tumor frequency divided by PBMC frequency from bulk TCR sequencing. TCRs were grouped by GLIPH into specificity groups, defined as clusters of distinct TCRs likely recognizing common antigens via shared CDR3 motifs. In its TCRdb copy, this immuneACCESS table keeps in-frame sequences only and misses some clones. Where compared with another copy, unresolved V genes explain less than half of these, and the others have no known cause. V and J calls and clone size come straight from that table; D and trimming were deduced from the DNA. The sample table holds about 33,000 clones, of which around four fifths were seen once. The ten largest account for about 35% of the sample.

What the work shows at the level of the full study, not this receptor alone: Where the novel T cell clones came from was not determined, and possible sources could include lymphoid organs or rare unexpanded clones inside the tumor or in the tumor periphery. Around two fifths of TCR clonotypes from the tumor were detected in blood, and certain novel exhausted tumor clones were present in blood collected before treatment, which suggests recruitment from the periphery.

Its CDR3 holds 14 amino acids, cysteine through phenylalanine. Only the CDR3 portion is preserved as DNA: 42 bases, with reading frame beginning at the first base. Looking up the germline V gene (reference sequence) yields CDR1 DFQATT and CDR2 SNEGSKA. The trim is 3 bases for V and 6 bases for J, with a gap of 15 bases between the germline ends. The receptor was isolated from a human donor with basal cell carcinoma. Here the chain combines TRBV20-1 and TRBJ2-1; the D segment cannot be called with confidence. The sample was PBMCs, taken before anti-PD-1 treatment. The nucleotide sequence reads as follows: TGCAGTGCTAGTCTCTCTCTCCGGCTCAATGAGCAGTTCTTC. Its protein is CSASLSLRLNEQFF.